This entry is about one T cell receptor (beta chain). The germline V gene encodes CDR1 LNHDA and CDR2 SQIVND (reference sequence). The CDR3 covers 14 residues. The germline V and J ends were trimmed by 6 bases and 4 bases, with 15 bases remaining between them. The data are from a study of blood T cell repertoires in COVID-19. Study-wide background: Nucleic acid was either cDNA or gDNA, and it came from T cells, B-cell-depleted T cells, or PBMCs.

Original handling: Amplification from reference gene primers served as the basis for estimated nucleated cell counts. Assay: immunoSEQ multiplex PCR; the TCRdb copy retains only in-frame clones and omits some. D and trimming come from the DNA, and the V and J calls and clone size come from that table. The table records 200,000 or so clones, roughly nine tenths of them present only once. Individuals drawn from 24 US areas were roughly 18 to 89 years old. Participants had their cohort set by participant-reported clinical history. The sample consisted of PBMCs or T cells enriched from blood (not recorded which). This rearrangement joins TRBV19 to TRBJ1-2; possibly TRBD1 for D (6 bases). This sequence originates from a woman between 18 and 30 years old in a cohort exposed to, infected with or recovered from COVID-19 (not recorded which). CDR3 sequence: CASRRGGRGYGYTF. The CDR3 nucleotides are TGTGCCAGTAGACGCGGGGGGCGCGGCTATGGCTACACCTTC.